The rows below give T cell receptor beta chains drawn from one sample of a study of cytomegalovirus exposure and HLA in healthy donors. Clones were read by immunoSEQ multiplex PCR, and TCRdb kept only the in-frame ones, dropping some. This table has 30,000 to 45,000 clones, roughly 88% appearing once. The sequenced material came from PBMCs. The source is a woman in her forties in good health and CMV-seropositive. The CDR3 runs from the conserved cysteine through the conserved F or W. A D gene is named only where the DNA matches it firmly. Expanded clones get a size class; other rows say once, few or many, or leave the size out.

clone_size d_call j_call v_call cdr3_nt cdr3_aa
NA TRBD1 TRBJ1-5 TRBV19 TGTGCCAGTACTTCACAGGGGACGAGCAATCAGCCCCAGCATTTT CASTSQGTSNQPQHF
NA TRBD2 TRBJ2-7 TRBV7-2 TGTGCCAGCAGCTCGCTATCCGGGACTAGCGGGAGCTACGAGCAGTACTTC CASSSLSGTSGSYEQYF
NA NA TRBJ2-1 TRBV13 TGTGCCAGCAGCTTAGGCCTCCAGGGGAACTACAATGAGCAGTTCTTC CASSLGLQGNYNEQFF
NA TRBD2 TRBJ2-2 TRBV27 TGTGCCAGCAGTTTAGATCCAGCGGGGGTCACCGGGGAGCTGTTTTTT CASSLDPAGVTGELFF
NA TRBD1 TRBJ2-7 TRBV19 TGTGCCAGTAGTATAGTTGGGACAGGGACCAACGAGCAGTACTTC CASSIVGTGTNEQYF
NA NA TRBJ2-7 TRBV7-9 TGTGCCAGCAGCTTGGACGCGGGACGGAGTTACGAGCAGTACTTC CASSLDAGRSYEQYF
few TRBD1 TRBJ2-7 TRBV6-6 TGTGCCAGCACCCAGGGGGATAAGCAGTACTTC CASTQGDKQYF
NA TRBD1 TRBJ1-2 TRBV7-2 TGTGCCAGCAGCTTACAGGGGGCGGGTGGCTACACCTTC CASSLQGAGGYTF
NA NA TRBJ2-1 TRBV29-1 TGCAGCGTTGAAGAGACGCGGGGTAGTGAGCAGTTCTTC CSVEETRGSEQFF
NA NA TRBJ2-2 TRBV7-9 TGTGCCAGCAGCTGGGGACAGAACACCGGGGAGCTGTTTTTT CASSWGQNTGELFF
NA TRBD1 TRBJ1-6 TRBV6-5 TGTGCCAGCAAGCGGACAGGCCCCCTCCACTTT CASKRTGPLHF
NA NA TRBJ1-3 TRBV11-2 TGTGCCAGCAGCTCAGGGTTTGTCTCTGGAAACACCATATATTTT CASSSGFVSGNTIYF
NA TRBD1 TRBJ2-2 TRBV6-4 TGTGCCAGCAGTGACGGGACAGGGGACGGCGGGGAGCTGTTTTTT CASSDGTGDGGELFF
few TRBD2 TRBJ2-2 TRBV5-4 TGCGCCAGCAGCCAGATAGCGGGGGACACCGGGGAGCTGTTTTTT CASSQIAGDTGELFF
NA NA TRBJ2-2 TRBV7-9 TGTGCCAGCAGCACACTGGGGCGAGGCGCCGGGGAGCTGTTTTTT CASSTLGRGAGELFF
NA TRBD1 TRBJ1-2 TRBV5-1 TGCGCCAGCAGCTCGGGACAGGGGGAGGTCTATGGCTACACCTTC CASSSGQGEVYGYTF